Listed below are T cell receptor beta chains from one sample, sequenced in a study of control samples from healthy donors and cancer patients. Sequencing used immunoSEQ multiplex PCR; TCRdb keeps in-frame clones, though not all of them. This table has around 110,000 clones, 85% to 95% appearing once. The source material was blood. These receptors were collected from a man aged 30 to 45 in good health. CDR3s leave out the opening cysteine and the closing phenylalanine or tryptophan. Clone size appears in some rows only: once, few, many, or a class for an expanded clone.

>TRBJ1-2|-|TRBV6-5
ASSQTGGAFGYT
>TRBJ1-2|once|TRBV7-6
APLGQLYGYT
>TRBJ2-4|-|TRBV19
ASSITGGEWDIQY
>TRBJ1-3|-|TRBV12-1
ASFGGRGGGNTIY
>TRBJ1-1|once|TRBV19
ASSINRGRTEAF
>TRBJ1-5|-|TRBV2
ASRGQGVQPQH
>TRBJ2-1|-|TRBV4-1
ASSPLGMGQF
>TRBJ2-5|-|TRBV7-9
ASTSTSGGADGETQY
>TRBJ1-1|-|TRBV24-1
ATSADENTEAF
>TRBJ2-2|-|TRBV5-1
ASSLTSSGGTNTGELF
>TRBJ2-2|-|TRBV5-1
ASSLALGQATGELF
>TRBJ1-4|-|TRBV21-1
ASSKGTGATNEKLF
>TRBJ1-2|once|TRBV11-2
ASSSPGRRVYGYT
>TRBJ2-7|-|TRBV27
ASSPERGANYEQY
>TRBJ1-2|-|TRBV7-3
ASSQTGAYGYT
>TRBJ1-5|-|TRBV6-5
ASTNSGTGNQPQH
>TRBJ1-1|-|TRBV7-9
ASSPGQMNTEAF
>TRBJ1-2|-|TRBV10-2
ASSELGTGTDNYGYT
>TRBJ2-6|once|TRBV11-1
ASSPQGASGANVLT
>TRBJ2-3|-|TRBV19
ASSKGTSVSTDTQY
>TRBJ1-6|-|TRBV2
ASSVMDRADSPLH
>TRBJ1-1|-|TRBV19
ASSLLAGNTEAF
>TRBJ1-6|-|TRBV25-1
ASSDQRGYETNSPLH
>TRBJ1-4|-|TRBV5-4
ASSEGTGEKLF
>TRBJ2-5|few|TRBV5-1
ASSLLPIGGETQY
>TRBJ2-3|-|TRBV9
ASSVVGGLTDTQY
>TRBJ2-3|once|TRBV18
ASSPLDRTDTQY
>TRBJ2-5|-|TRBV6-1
ASSEAGTRSLETQY
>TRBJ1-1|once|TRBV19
ASSITGQNTEAF
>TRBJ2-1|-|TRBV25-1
ASSEFYRYNEQF
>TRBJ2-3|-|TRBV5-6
ASSSVTIAGMRTDTQY
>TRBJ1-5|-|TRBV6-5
ASRVQGGFHPQH
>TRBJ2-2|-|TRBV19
ASSIEGNTGELF
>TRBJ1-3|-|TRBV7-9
ASSPWTGAGSGNTIY
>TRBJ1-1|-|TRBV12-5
ASGFLYGGLVKLNTEAF
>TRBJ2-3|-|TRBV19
ASSADRGREY
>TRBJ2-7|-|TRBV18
ASSPPALAGGPLEQY
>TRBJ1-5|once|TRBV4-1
ASSPATGTNSNQPQH
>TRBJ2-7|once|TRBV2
ASAGLTYEQY
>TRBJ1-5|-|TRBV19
ASSSSWESNQPQH
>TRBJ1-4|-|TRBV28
ASSASDRIFNEKLF
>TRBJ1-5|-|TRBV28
ASSFKIGNQPQH
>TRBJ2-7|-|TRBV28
ASSYPTGDEQY
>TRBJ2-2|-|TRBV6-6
ASGKDGANTGELF
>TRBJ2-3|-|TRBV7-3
ASRPGAPTDTQY